This T cell receptor beta chain was identified in a study of breast tumors, draining lymph nodes, adjacent tissues. In the case of this clonotype: Its target is not known. Sequence at one end of the junction differs from germline and may be a read error.

Overall study findings and caveats: Compared with lymph nodes, tumors were less diverse; compared with nontumor tissue, more. Tumor T cell lymph node origin was a supported hypothesis, not proven.

TCRdb re-called the multiplex PCR reads with MiXCR, one entry per CDR3 protein. The repertoire includes tens of thousands of distinct CDR3 sequences, under 75% of them detected once, and roughly a fifth sits in the top ten. The length of the CDR3 is 15 residues. CDR1 is SGDLS, CDR2 YYNGEE, per germline. Sequenced input: tumor-adjacent breast tissue. This clonotype was sampled from a female donor with breast cancer. Some clones in this sample may be carry-over from other donors' samples. The chain recombines TRBV9 with TRBJ2-2; weak D call: TRBD2 (5 bases). CDR3 nucleotide sequence: TGTGCCAGCAGCGTAGCTTCGGGTCTCACCGGGGAGCTGGTTTTT. Translated, it gives CASSVASGLTGELVF.